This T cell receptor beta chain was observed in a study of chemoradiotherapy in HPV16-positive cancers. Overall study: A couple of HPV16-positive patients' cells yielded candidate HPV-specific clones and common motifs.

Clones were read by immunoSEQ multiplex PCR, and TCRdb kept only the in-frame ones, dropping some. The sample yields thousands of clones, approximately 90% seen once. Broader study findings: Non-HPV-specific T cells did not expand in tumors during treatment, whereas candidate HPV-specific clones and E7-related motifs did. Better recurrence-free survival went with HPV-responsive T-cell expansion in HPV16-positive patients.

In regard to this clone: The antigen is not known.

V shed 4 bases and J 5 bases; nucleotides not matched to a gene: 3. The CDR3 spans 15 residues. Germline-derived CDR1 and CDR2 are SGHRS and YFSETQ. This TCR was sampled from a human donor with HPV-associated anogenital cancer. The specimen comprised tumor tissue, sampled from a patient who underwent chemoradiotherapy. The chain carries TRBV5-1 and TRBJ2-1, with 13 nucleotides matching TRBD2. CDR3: CASSTGLAGDNEQFF. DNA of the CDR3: TGCGCCAGCAGCACAGGACTAGCGGGGGACAATGAGCAGTTCTTC.